The 7 T cell receptor beta chains below come from one sample, sequenced in a study of T cells after yellow fever vaccination. TCRdb re-derived calls from the 5' RACE reads in MiXCR, one entry per CDR3 protein. The repertoire includes 100,000 to 150,000 distinct CDR3 sequences, around 9.8% of them detected once, and 30% to 40% sits in the top ten. The sample in question was CD8+ T cells sorted from PBMCs, obtained on the day of the yellow fever booster vaccination. The receptor source for this set is a man between 18 and 35 years old who received the YFV17D yellow fever vaccine.

This clonotype has more than one count but fewer than ten. The chain employs TRBV14 and TRBJ2-1, with D perhaps given as TRBD1 or TRBD2 (6 bases each). Trimming took off 1 base at V and 8 bases at J, with 12 bases between the two ends. This CDR3 comprises 14 residues. The V gene's germline CDR1 is SGHDN and CDR2 FVKESK. The CDR3 sequence is CASSQAPGAYEQFF. The CDR3 DNA follows: TGTGCCAGCAGCCAAGCCCCGGGGGCCTATGAGCAGTTCTTC.

With regard to this clonotype: The junction does not match germline at one end; this may be a read error. The rearrangement uses TRBV11-2 and TRBJ2-3, with TRBD2 matching over 9 bases. The CDR3 sequence is 16 residues long. CDR1 is SGHAT and CDR2 is FQNNGV in the germline V gene. CDR3 nucleotides: TGTGCTAGCAGCGCGGGACTAGCTGTGGGCACAGATACGCAGTATTTT. The encoded protein is CASSAGLAVGTDTQYF.

V gene TRBV12-3 or TRBV12-4 combines with J gene TRBJ2-5; possible D gene TRBD1, 6 bases. The CDR3 loop spans 12 amino acids. Trimming stripped 6 bases from V and 9 bases from J, with 14 bases between. The CDR3 DNA sequence: TGTGCCAGCAGCCAAGGGGGTAATGCCCAGTACTTC. Translating gives CASSQGGNAQYF.

V is TRBV18 and J is TRBJ2-1; D gene unclear. V was clipped by 0 bases and J by 8 bases, with 8 bases between them. The CDR3 covers 13 residues. From germline, CDR1 is KGHSH and CDR2 LQKENI. The chain's CDR3 is CASSPPGEYEQFF. The CDR3 DNA reads as TGTGCCAGCTCACCACCGGGCGAATATGAGCAGTTCTTC.

The chain uses TRBV6-1 and TRBJ1-1; D is uncertain. V lost 6 bases to trimming and J lost 2 bases, with 4 bases between them. Germline lookup yields CDR1 MNHNS and CDR2 SASEGT. The CDR3 loop spans 11 amino acids. CDR3 sequence: CASRDNTEAFF. In DNA, the CDR3 is TGTGCCAGCAGGGACAACACTGAAGCTTTCTTT.

The chain couples TRBV6-1 to TRBJ2-3; perhaps TRBD1 as D (6 bases). The length of the CDR3 is 15 residues. The ends were cut back, 7 bases at V and 9 bases at J, with 23 bases in the middle. Germline loops: CDR1 MNHNS, CDR2 SASEGT. Here the CDR3 DNA reads TGTGCCAGCAATCCACTACTTACAGGGACCCAGACGCAGTATTTT. Translated, it gives CASNPLLTGTQTQYF.

The genes are TRBV7-2 and TRBJ2-1, with a possible D match to TRBD2 (6 bases). The germline V gene encodes CDR1 SGHTA and CDR2 FQGNSA. V was cut by 1 base and J by 9 bases, with 13 bases left in between. The CDR3 covers 14 residues. In DNA, the CDR3 is TGTGCCAGCAGCTTAGTCGGGAGCCGGGGTGAGCAGTTCTTC. Translated: CASSLVGSRGEQFF.